This TCR beta chain was identified in a study of blood T cell repertoires in COVID-19. About the research overall: Samples representing acute and convalescent COVID-19 were sourced from the United States, Italy and Spain.

V shed 3 bases, J shed 5 bases, and the junction held 4 bases outside the gene matches. This CDR3 region has 13 residues. Germline V CDR1 and CDR2: SGDLS, YYNGEE. Seattle patient enrollment occurred during active infection, with longitudinal follow-up thereafter. The assay was immunoSEQ multiplex PCR, and TCRdb's table has in-frame clones only and misses some. This repertoire shows some 70,000 clones, roughly nine tenths found once; its top ten account for 7.3%. The TCR originated in a man aged 40-50 years with COVID-19, enrolled during active disease. Sequencing was carried out using peripheral blood. The V call is TRBV9, the J call TRBJ1-2, with TRBD1 identical over 7 bases. The CDR3 sequence: CASSGGTVYGYTF. In nucleotides, the CDR3 is TGTGCCAGCAGCGGAGGGACAGTATATGGCTACACCTTC.